Shown below are 5 T cell receptor beta chains from a single sample sequenced in a study of cytomegalovirus exposure and HLA in healthy donors. The study ran its PCR with 60 Vbeta and 13 Jbeta primers. Repertoires were generated with immunoSEQ multiplex PCR, while TCRdb's copy carries only in-frame clones and drops some. The sample records some 170,000 clones, 60% to 85% being singletons. Material: PBMCs. The source is a man aged 25-45 years in good health and CMV-seropositive.

This rearrangement joins TRBV7-2 to TRBJ2-1, with D perhaps TRBD2 (7 bases). V was shortened by 5 bases and J by 8 bases, with 13 bases between the two germline ends. The CDR3 has 13 amino acids. Germline CDR1 reads SGHTA; CDR2 reads FQGNSA. This chain's CDR3 is CASSRRGRDEQFF. The DNA of the CDR3 is TGTGCCAGCAGCCGGCGGGGGCGCGATGAGCAGTTCTTC.

The gene calls are TRBV6-1 and TRBJ1-4, with D possibly TRBD1 on 5 matching bases. This CDR3 is 13 amino acids long. Trimming took off 8 bases at V and 3 bases at J, with 10 bases between the two ends. Looked up from germline, CDR1 is MNHNS and CDR2 is SASEGT. The CDR3 loop reads CASVRQPNEKLFF. The CDR3 DNA sequence: TGTGCCAGCGTTCGACAGCCTAATGAAAAACTGTTTTTT.

The CDR3 protein is CAISESKGASEKLFF. As DNA, the CDR3 is TGTGCCATCAGTGAGTCAAAGGGGGCAAGTGAAAAACTGTTTTTT. The chain joins TRBV10-3 to TRBJ1-4; 7 nucleotides line up with TRBD1. Germline CDR1 reads ENHRY; CDR2 reads SYGVKD. The CDR3 has 15 amino acids. V lost 0 bases to trimming and J lost 7 bases; unmatched junction nucleotides: 5.

The chain recombines TRBV28 with TRBJ2-2, with 9 bases identical to TRBD1. V dropped 5 bases and J dropped 3; count of bases not matched to a gene: 4. Germline V gene sequence: CDR1 MDHEN, CDR2 SYDVKM. This CDR3 comprises 15 residues. CDR3 sequence reads: CASSPWTGDTGELFF. The CDR3 DNA sequence: TGTGCCAGCAGTCCATGGACAGGGGACACCGGGGAGCTGTTTTTT.

Comment on this clone: This same CDR3 is encoded by further DNA sequences in the sample. V gene TRBV9 combines with J gene TRBJ2-5; a possible D gene is TRBD2 (7 bases). V was shortened by 0 bases and J by 5 bases, with 11 bases between the two germline ends. This CDR3 has 14 residues. CDR1 is SGDLS, CDR2 YYNGEE, per germline. CDR3: CASSVGGGAETQYF. Here the CDR3 DNA reads TGTGCCAGCAGCGTAGGGGGGGGCGCGGAGACCCAGTACTTC.